Following are 16 T cell receptor beta chains from one sample sequenced in a study of identical twins. TCRdb ran MiXCR on the 5' RACE reads and lists one entry per CDR3 protein. This sample carries roughly 1.6 million distinct CDR3 sequences, under 35% of them seen once, and the ten largest clones take roughly 0.3%. Sequenced: cord blood. The receptors here all came from a newborn girl in good health.

This rearrangement joins TRBV19 to TRBJ2-5; no firm D call. Germline V gene data show CDR1 as LNHDA and CDR2 as SQIVND (reference sequence). V gave up 4 bases and J gave up 0 bases, with 6 bases separating them. The CDR3 is 13 residues long. Here the CDR3 DNA reads TGTGCCAGTAGTACCCAGTACCAAGAGACCCAGTACTTC. The encoded protein is CASSTQYQETQYF.

J is TRBJ1-1 and V is TRBV3-1; no definite D call. V shed 1 base and J shed 4 bases, with 10 bases lying between them. This CDR3 region has 14 residues. CDR1 LGHDT and CDR2 YNNKEL come from the germline V gene (reference sequence). The CDR3 reads CASSQGRRITEAFF. In nucleotides, the CDR3 is TGTGCCAGCAGCCAAGGGCGGAGAATCACTGAAGCTTTCTTT. Filled out from reference TRBV3-1 and TRBJ1-1, the complete variable domain reads DTAVSQTPKYLVTQMGNDKSIKCEQNLGHDTMYWYKQDSKKFLKIMFSYNNKELIINETVPNRFSPKSPDKAHLNLHINSLELGDSAVYFCASSQGRRITEAFFGQGTRLTVV.

The rearrangement links TRBV9 to TRBJ2-7; 7 bases map to TRBD1. The CDR3 totals 15 residues. V gave up 3 bases and J gave up 0 bases; unmatched junction bases: 6. Per germline, CDR1 SGDLS and CDR2 YYNGEE. CDR3 sequence reads: CASSALPGGSYEQYF. The CDR3 DNA reads TGTGCCAGCAGCGCACTTCCAGGGGGCTCCTACGAGCAGTACTTC. Full variable domain (missing parts from reference TRBV9 and TRBJ2-7): DSGVTQTPKHLITATGQRVTLRCSPRSGDLSVYWYQQSLDQGLQFLIQYYNGEERAKGNILERFSAQQFPDLHSELNLSSLELGDSALYFCASSALPGGSYEQYFGPGTRLTVT.

With regard to this clonotype: A much bigger clone sits one base away, suggesting this may be a read error. The chain joins TRBV4-2 to TRBJ2-7; tentative D call: TRBD2 (6 bases). Matching the DNA end better, TRBJ2-5 makes the J call doubtful. The CDR3 contains 14 residues. Germline loops: CDR1 LGHNA, CDR2 YNFKEQ. CDR3 sequence: CASSQVADLGTQYF. The CDR3 DNA sequence: TGTGCCAGCAGCCAAGTAGCGGATTTAGGGACCCAGTACTTC.

V gene TRBV7-9 combines with J gene TRBJ1-1; D is unresolved. The CDR3 consists of 15 residues. Germline V gives CDR1 SEHNR, CDR2 FQNEAQ (reference sequence). The V end was cut by 2 bases, the J end by 1 base, with 11 bases between. CDR3: CASSLRALQNTEAFF. CDR3 DNA: TGTGCCAGCAGCTTAAGGGCCCTACAGAACACTGAAGCTTTCTTT.

The sample holds a few counts of this clonotype. The chain combines TRBV20-1 with TRBJ2-5, with 8 bases fitting TRBD1. Germline CDR1 is DFQATT and CDR2 is SNEGSKA (reference sequence). This CDR3 comprises 14 residues. The V gene end was trimmed by 5 bases and the J gene end by 5 bases; junction bases not matched to a gene: 10. The CDR3 sequence: CSAQRDRGQETQYF. The CDR3 DNA sequence: TGCAGTGCTCAGCGTGACAGGGGACAGGAGACCCAGTACTTC.

This clonotype was seen many times. The V gene is TRBV29-1, the J gene TRBJ1-2; the match to TRBD1 covers 9 bases. Losses at the gene ends were 4 bases for V and 3 bases for J; bases not matched to a gene: 3. The CDR3 is 13 amino acids. The V gene's germline CDR1 is SQVTM and CDR2 ANQGSEA. The DNA of the CDR3 is TGCAGCGTTGGTTGGACAGGGGACTATGGCTACACCTTC. It specifies CSVGWTGDYGYTF.

This clonotype was detected only a few times. This rearrangement joins TRBV21-1 to TRBJ1-1. TRBV21-1 is marked as a pseudogene. The CDR3 loop spans 14 amino acids. This chain's CDR3 is CASSKGGPNTEAFF. Written as DNA, the CDR3 is TGTGCCAGCAGCAAAGGGGGCCCGAACACTGAAGCTTTCTTT.

This chain joins TRBV20-1 and TRBJ1-1; D call uncertain. Germline V CDR1 and CDR2: DFQATT, SNEGSKA (reference sequence). The CDR3 contains 14 residues. With 5 bases removed from V and 3 bases from J, the gap between germline ends came to 16 bases. The CDR3 DNA reads as TGCAGTGCTTCGGCCGGGCCGTCGGACACTGAAGCTTTCTTT. It encodes CSASAGPSDTEAFF.

The V gene is TRBV19, the J gene TRBJ2-5, with 7 bases matching TRBD2. V dropped 6 bases and J dropped 3; count of bases not matched to a gene: 7. The CDR3 is 14 residues long. Per germline, CDR1 LNHDA and CDR2 SQIVND (reference sequence). CDR3 amino acids: CASRGGLVEETQYF. CDR3 nucleotides: TGTGCCAGTAGAGGAGGACTAGTAGAAGAGACCCAGTACTTC. The complete variable domain, with remaining parts taken from reference TRBV19 and TRBJ2-5, reads DGGITQSPKYLFRKEGQNVTLSCEQNLNHDAMYWYRQDPGQGLRLIYYSQIVNDFQKGDIAEGYSVSREKKESFPLTVTSAQKNPTAFYLCASRGGLVEETQYFGPGTRLLVL.

In its sample, this clonotype was seen a few times. The CDR3 region is CASSVVEGLGTQYF. CDR3 DNA: TGTGCCAGCAGCGTAGTCGAGGGATTGGGGACCCAGTACTTC. The genes are TRBV9 and TRBJ2-4; tentatively, D is TRBD2 (5 bases). The J call may be incorrect, as the DNA end agrees better with TRBJ2-5. CDR1 and CDR2 from the germline V gene are SGDLS and YYNGEE. The CDR3 length is 14 residues.

V and J are TRBV4-1 and TRBJ2-1; TRBD2 is a possible D gene (5 bases). The CDR3 totals 15 residues. Germline V lookup: CDR1 MGHRA, CDR2 YSYEKL. V gave up 0 bases and J gave up 9 bases, with 15 bases separating them. For the CDR3, the DNA is TGCGCCAGCAGCCAAGATTTAGACGGGGTCGGTGAGCAGTTCTTC. Translating gives CASSQDLDGVGEQFF.

The chain employs TRBV6-1 and TRBJ2-1; 8 bases are shared with TRBD2. Germline V gene sequence: CDR1 MNHNS, CDR2 SASEGT. The CDR3 has 14 amino acids. With V trimmed by 8 bases and J by 5 bases, 8 bases remained unmatched. The CDR3 DNA follows: TGTGCCAGCCGCAGCGGGAGTCCCCACAATGAGCAGTTCTTC. As protein: CASRSGSPHNEQFF.

This clonotype has a handful of counts. V usage is TRBV5-4 and J usage is TRBJ2-3, with 11 bases identical to TRBD2. V lost 1 base, J lost 2 bases, and 6 bases stayed unmatched. This CDR3 has 17 amino acids. Looked up from germline, CDR1 is SGHNT and CDR2 is YYREEE (reference sequence). DNA of the CDR3: TGTGCCAGCAGCTTGTTTCTAGCGGGGGGTCTCACAGATACGCAGTATTTT. Encoded protein: CASSLFLAGGLTDTQYF.

There are a few counts of this clonotype. This rearrangement joins TRBV6-2 or TRBV6-3 to TRBJ1-2, with TRBD1 identical over 7 bases. The CDR3 runs 15 residues. The ends lost 6 bases at V and 0 bases at J; junction bases unmatched: 7. CDR1 MNHEY and CDR2 SVGEGT come from the germline V gene. CDR3 nucleotides: TGTGCCAGCAGATTCGGACAGGAATCTAACTATGGCTACACCTTC. Residues: CASRFGQESNYGYTF.

The rearrangement links TRBV5-1 to TRBJ2-1; tentative D call: TRBD1 (6 bases). V lost 7 bases and J lost 6, with 8 bases in between. Germline CDR1 SGHRS, CDR2 YFSETQ. The CDR3 covers 11 residues. CDR3 DNA sequence: TGCGCCAGCGTAGGGGGCAATGAGCAGTTCTTC. Protein sequence: CASVGGNEQFF.